Listed below are T cell receptor beta chains from one sample, sequenced in a study of blood T cell repertoires in COVID-19. Profiled with immunoSEQ multiplex PCR; TCRdb holds only in-frame clones, not every one. Counted here are about 140,000 clones, roughly nine tenths occurring once; the ten biggest clones make up approximately 2.5%. The sequenced sample was peripheral blood. These TCRs come from a human donor with COVID-19, enrolled during active disease. The donor label of this sample is uncertain. Both conserved end residues are part of each CDR3. D genes are given only for firm matches. Size is omitted from some rows. Given values are once, few, many or a class for expanded clones.

CDR3 length: 13
clone size: -
D gene: -
V gene: TRBV29-1
J gene: TRBJ1-4
CDR3 DNA: TGCAGCGTCCGACAGGCAACTAATGAAAAACTGTTTTTT
CDR3 protein: CSVRQATNEKLFF

CDR3 length: 16
clone size: -
D gene: -
V gene: TRBV6-5
J gene: TRBJ2-1
CDR3 DNA: TGTGCCAGCAGTTATAGTTGGGACACAACCTACAATGAGCAGTTCTTC
CDR3 protein: CASSYSWDTTYNEQFF

CDR3 length: 15
clone size: -
D gene: TRBD1
V gene: TRBV5-4
J gene: TRBJ1-4
CDR3 DNA: TGTGCCAGCAGCCCGGCCGGGACAGAGAATGAAAAACTGTTTTTT
CDR3 protein: CASSPAGTENEKLFF

CDR3 length: 15
clone size: -
D gene: -
V gene: TRBV4-1
J gene: TRBJ1-4
CDR3 DNA: TGCGCCAGCAGCCGCCTGAAGGGGGTAAATGAAAAACTGTTTTTT
CDR3 protein: CASSRLKGVNEKLFF

CDR3 length: 13
clone size: -
D gene: -
V gene: TRBV29-1
J gene: TRBJ2-6
CDR3 DNA: TGCAGCACGTACAACTCTGGGGCCAACGTCCTGACTTTC
CDR3 protein: CSTYNSGANVLTF

CDR3 length: 11
clone size: -
D gene: -
V gene: TRBV2
J gene: TRBJ2-1
CDR3 DNA: TGTGCCAGCACCGGTTACAATGAGCAGTTCTTC
CDR3 protein: CASTGYNEQFF

CDR3 length: 15
clone size: -
D gene: -
V gene: TRBV25-1
J gene: TRBJ1-4
CDR3 DNA: TGTGCCAGCAGCTCCCCGGGGACACTTAATGAAAAACTGTTTTTT
CDR3 protein: CASSSPGTLNEKLFF

CDR3 length: 14
clone size: -
D gene: TRBD2
V gene: TRBV29-1
J gene: TRBJ2-3
CDR3 DNA: TGCAGCGTGCCTTCTAGCGGGGGCACAGATACGCAGTATTTT
CDR3 protein: CSVPSSGGTDTQYF

CDR3 length: 16
clone size: -
D gene: -
V gene: TRBV11-1
J gene: TRBJ2-1
CDR3 DNA: TGTGCCAGCAGCTTAATGGGCGGAGGGGAGTACAATGAGCAGTTCTTC
CDR3 protein: CASSLMGGGEYNEQFF

CDR3 length: 14
clone size: -
D gene: TRBD2
V gene: TRBV5-1
J gene: TRBJ2-1
CDR3 DNA: TGCGCCAGCATGAGCCTAGCGGGGGACAATGAGCAGTTCTTC
CDR3 protein: CASMSLAGDNEQFF

CDR3 length: 14
clone size: -
D gene: -
V gene: TRBV16
J gene: TRBJ1-2
CDR3 DNA: TGTGCCAGCAGCCAATCTACCAGTAACTATGGCTACACCTTC
CDR3 protein: CASSQSTSNYGYTF

CDR3 length: 18
clone size: -
D gene: TRBD1
V gene: TRBV5-1
J gene: TRBJ2-3
CDR3 DNA: TGCGCCAGCAGCTCCGGACAGGGGCTTACCTCTAGCACAGATACGCAGTATTTT
CDR3 protein: CASSSGQGLTSSTDTQYF

CDR3 length: 17
clone size: -
D gene: -
V gene: TRBV19
J gene: TRBJ1-1
CDR3 DNA: TGTGCCAGTAGTATGATCCCCCTCACAGGGCTGAACACTGAAGCTTTCTTT
CDR3 protein: CASSMIPLTGLNTEAFF

CDR3 length: 15
clone size: -
D gene: TRBD1
V gene: TRBV5-1
J gene: TRBJ2-7
CDR3 DNA: TGCGCCAGCAGCTTGGCCCCAGGGGGCACAGGCGAGCAGTACTTC
CDR3 protein: CASSLAPGGTGEQYF

CDR3 length: 14
clone size: -
D gene: TRBD1
V gene: TRBV6-1
J gene: TRBJ1-2
CDR3 DNA: TGTGCCAGCAGTGAATTCGTTAGGGACAGAAGAACCCTATTC
CDR3 protein: CASSEFVRDRRTLF

CDR3 length: 16
clone size: -
D gene: -
V gene: TRBV9
J gene: TRBJ2-2
CDR3 DNA: TGTGCCAGCAGCGTCATCGGGACACGGAACACCGGGGAGCTGTTTTTT
CDR3 protein: CASSVIGTRNTGELFF

CDR3 length: 14
clone size: -
D gene: -
V gene: TRBV4-1
J gene: TRBJ1-4
CDR3 DNA: TGCGCCAGCAGCCAAGTCTACAGGGATGAAAAACTGTTTTTT
CDR3 protein: CASSQVYRDEKLFF

CDR3 length: 13
clone size: -
D gene: -
V gene: TRBV5-1
J gene: TRBJ1-1
CDR3 DNA: TGCGCCAGCAGCTTGGGCGGGGGCACTGAAGCTTTCTTT
CDR3 protein: CASSLGGGTEAFF

CDR3 length: 14
clone size: -
D gene: -
V gene: TRBV19
J gene: TRBJ1-3
CDR3 DNA: TGTGCCAGTAGTATCAGGGGTGGAAGAAACACCATATATTTT
CDR3 protein: CASSIRGGRNTIYF

CDR3 length: 17
clone size: few
D gene: TRBD1
V gene: TRBV18
J gene: TRBJ1-3
CDR3 DNA: TGTGCCAGCTCCCCGACCACGGACAGGAGCCTTGGAAACACCATATATTTT
CDR3 protein: CASSPTTDRSLGNTIYF

CDR3 length: 15
clone size: once
D gene: TRBD1
V gene: TRBV19
J gene: TRBJ1-5
CDR3 DNA: TGTGCCAGTAGTGCCGACAGGGGGAGCAATCAGCCCCAGCATTTT
CDR3 protein: CASSADRGSNQPQHF

CDR3 length: 14
clone size: -
D gene: -
V gene: TRBV19
J gene: TRBJ1-1
CDR3 DNA: TGTGCCAGTAGTATAGCCGGAGGGCTCACTGAAGCTTTCTTT
CDR3 protein: CASSIAGGLTEAFF

CDR3 length: 15
clone size: -
D gene: -
V gene: TRBV21-1
J gene: TRBJ1-2
CDR3 DNA: TGTGCCAGCAGCAAAGACTGCGCAGGGAACTATGGCTACACCTTC
CDR3 protein: CASSKDCAGNYGYTF

CDR3 length: 14
clone size: -
D gene: -
V gene: TRBV5-6
J gene: TRBJ1-4
CDR3 DNA: TGTGCCAGCAGCTTGGGCAGTTATAATGAAAAACTGTTTTTT
CDR3 protein: CASSLGSYNEKLFF

CDR3 length: 17
clone size: few
D gene: -
V gene: TRBV28
J gene: TRBJ1-5
CDR3 DNA: TGTGCCAGCAGTTTAATGGAGGCAGAGCCCTTCAATCAGCCCCAGCATTTT
CDR3 protein: CASSLMEAEPFNQPQHF

CDR3 length: 15
clone size: -
D gene: -
V gene: TRBV6-2/TRBV6-3
J gene: TRBJ2-7
CDR3 DNA: TGTGCCAGCAGTTATCCCCGGGACACCTACTACGAGCAGTACTTC
CDR3 protein: CASSYPRDTYYEQYF

CDR3 length: 12
clone size: -
D gene: -
V gene: TRBV2
J gene: TRBJ2-7
CDR3 DNA: TGTGCCAGCACGGACAGAAGGGGCGAGCAGTACTTC
CDR3 protein: CASTDRRGEQYF